Shown below are 31 T cell receptor beta chains from a single sample sequenced in a study of regulatory T cells in long-lasting Graves disease. The time point was: persistent/refractory GD, antithyroid drugs over 5 years with positive TRAb. RNA isolated from PBMCs was used to make the TCR library. TCR beta libraries were built with iRepertoire HTBI primers and Arm-PCR of CDR3 regions. TCRdb called the multiplex PCR reads again in MiXCR, with one record for every CDR3 protein. The sample holds 450,000 or so distinct CDR3 sequences; around 21% are singletons and the top ten take 6.5% to 10%. Source: peripheral blood mononuclear cells (PBMCs), taken when the disease was refractory, from a patient treated with antithyroid drugs. Every receptor here comes from a female donor with Graves disease.

There are a few counts of this clonotype. The J gene is TRBJ2-2, the V gene TRBV20-1, with D possibly matching TRBD2 (6 bases). Per the germline V gene, CDR1 is DFQATT and CDR2 is SNEGSKA (reference sequence). Trimming pared 5 bases from V and 4 bases from J, leaving 11 bases between. The CDR3 contains 13 residues. CDR3 coding DNA: TGCAGTGCTCGGGACTTCCTCACCGGGGAGCTGTTTTTT. Residues: CSARDFLTGELFF.

The chain couples TRBV5-1 to TRBJ2-7, with D perhaps TRBD2 (6 bases). The CDR3 extends over 16 amino acids. CDR1 is SGHRS and CDR2 is YFSETQ in the germline V gene. Trimming removed 6 bases from V and 3 bases from J, with 22 bases in between. This chain's CDR3 is CASTVGGLGPFYEQYF. The DNA for the CDR3 is TGCGCCAGCACCGTCGGGGGTCTCGGGCCCTTCTACGAGCAGTACTTC.

This clonotype was counted ten times or more. The chain couples TRBV7-8 to TRBJ1-1; D gene ambiguous. The CDR3 is 16 amino acids. Germline values: CDR1 SGHVS, CDR2 FQNEAQ. The ends were cut back, 1 base at V and 0 bases at J, with 12 bases in the middle. The CDR3 spells CASSLVDRGLNTEAFF. CDR3 DNA sequence: TGTGCCAGCAGCTTAGTAGATCGCGGACTGAACACTGAAGCTTTCTTT.

This clonotype was recorded at least ten times. The chain recombines TRBV27 with TRBJ1-5; 8 bases align to TRBD1. Germline V gene sequence: CDR1 MNHEY, CDR2 SMNVEV (reference sequence). The CDR3 length is 15 residues. Trimming removed 5 bases from V and 2 bases from J; junction bases left unmatched: 5. The CDR3 protein is CASSRTGMRNQPQHF. The DNA for the CDR3 is TGTGCCAGCAGTAGGACAGGGATGCGCAATCAGCCCCAGCATTTT.

The table lists this clonotype with many counts. V gene TRBV2 combines with J gene TRBJ2-2, with 12 bases matching TRBD2. Trimming cost V 2 bases and J 1 base; bases outside gene matches: 8. The CDR3 contains 19 residues. Germline values: CDR1 SNHLY, CDR2 FYNNEI. CDR3 loop: CASSEFRLAGGQNTGELFF. The DNA for the CDR3 is TGTGCCAGCAGTGAATTTAGGCTAGCGGGAGGGCAGAACACCGGGGAGCTGTTTTTT.

This clonotype was found many times. The CDR3 DNA reads as TGCGCCAGCAGTGAGTCTGGGGGAGGTAACACTGAAGCTTTCTTT. The encoded protein is CASSESGGGNTEAFF. This chain joins TRBV10-2 and TRBJ1-1, with a tentative D call TRBD1 (5 bases). The germline V gene has CDR1 WSHSY and CDR2 SAAADI. The CDR3 runs to 15 residues. Trimming took off 0 bases at V and 2 bases at J, with 10 bases between the two ends.

This clonotype has a count of ten or more. V and J are TRBV6-5 and TRBJ2-7; D uncertain. The germline V gene has CDR1 MNHEY and CDR2 SVGAGI. The V end lost 0 bases, the J end lost 6 bases, and 9 bases lay between the germline ends. The CDR3 covers 13 residues. DNA of the CDR3: TGTGCCAGCAGTTACTCGATCGCTGGCGAGCAGTACTTC. Translation: CASSYSIAGEQYF.

This clonotype appeared many times. The rearrangement joins TRBV7-3 to TRBJ1-1; no clear D. Trimming removed 5 bases from V and 1 base from J, with 11 bases in between. From germline, CDR1 is SGHTA and CDR2 FQGTGA. This CDR3 has 14 residues. This chain's CDR3 is CASSLTPENTEAFF. CDR3 coding DNA: TGTGCCAGCAGCCTGACCCCTGAGAACACTGAAGCTTTCTTT.

With regard to this clonotype: Being one base from a much bigger clone, this may be a read error. The chain couples TRBV27 to TRBJ1-2, with D tentatively TRBD1 (6 bases). In germline, CDR1 is MNHEY, CDR2 SMNVEV (reference sequence). There are 15 residues in the CDR3. In nucleotides, the CDR3 is TGTGCCAGCAGTTCCACGTGGGGGGCGAGGATTGGCTGCACCTTC. As protein: CASSSTWGARIGCTF.

This clonotype showed up just a few times. The chain recombines TRBV3-1 with TRBJ1-5; tentatively, D is TRBD1 (5 bases). Germline CDR1 reads LGHDT; CDR2 reads YNNKEL (reference sequence). Trimming stripped 0 bases from V and 0 bases from J, with 27 bases between. This CDR3 contains 22 residues. The CDR3 nucleotides read TGTGCCAGCAGCCAAGAGAGGCCCCTCGGGACTAAAGGGCGAGATAGCAATCAGCCCCAGCATTTT. The encoded protein is CASSQERPLGTKGRDSNQPQHF.

This clonotype was counted at least ten times. The chain combines TRBV28 with TRBJ2-5, with 11 bases matching TRBD1. CDR3 length: 18 amino acids. V shed 2 bases and J 5 bases; nucleotides not matched to a gene: 13. The germline gives CDR1 MDHEN, CDR2 SYDVKM. CDR3 sequence reads: CASSLMGVGQGARETQYF. In nucleotides, the CDR3 is TGTGCCAGCAGTTTAATGGGGGTCGGACAGGGGGCGCGGGAGACCCAGTACTTC.

This clonotype was counted at least ten times. The rearrangement uses TRBV2 and TRBJ2-5; 7 positions agree with TRBD1. Per the germline V gene, CDR1 is SNHLY and CDR2 is FYNNEI. This CDR3 is 15 amino acids long. The V segment lost 7 bases and the J segment 5 bases; nucleotides outside the gene matches: 13. DNA for the CDR3: TGTGCCAGCAACCGGGACAGAATACTACGGGAGACCCAGTACTTC. Protein: CASNRDRILRETQYF.

This clonotype occurred a few times. This chain uses TRBV7-2 with TRBJ1-5; 7 nucleotides agree with TRBD1. Germline CDR1 SGHTA, CDR2 FQGNSA. The CDR3 totals 16 residues. Unmatched junction bases numbered 12, after V lost 0 bases and J lost 10 bases. The CDR3 region is CASSLAPGQAGGPQHF. CDR3 coding DNA: TGTGCCAGCAGCTTAGCGCCCGGACAGGCGGGGGGCCCCCAGCATTTT.

In this sample, this clonotype turned up many times. V is TRBV29-1 and J is TRBJ2-2; D not resolved. This CDR3 region has 10 residues. CDR1 is SQVTM and CDR2 is ANQGSEA in the germline V gene. Trimming stripped 3 bases from V and 4 bases from J, with 0 bases between. The CDR3 DNA sequence: TGCAGCGTTGACACCGGGGAGCTGTTTTTT. It translates to CSVDTGELFF.

The table lists this clonotype with a few counts. V gene TRBV30 combines with J gene TRBJ2-1, with D tentatively TRBD2 (6 bases). Deletions cut 1 base from V and 7 bases from J, with 11 bases between. CDR1 is GTSNPN and CDR2 is SVGIG in the germline V gene (reference sequence). This CDR3 comprises 13 residues. The CDR3 here is CAWSDGRVNEQFF. The CDR3 DNA reads as TGTGCCTGGAGTGACGGGAGAGTGAATGAGCAGTTCTTC.

The sample holds a few counts of this clonotype. The chain has TRBV29-1 and TRBJ1-5; 9 bases are shared with TRBD1. The length of the CDR3 is 14 residues. With V trimmed by 5 bases and J by 3 bases, 5 bases remained unmatched. Germline V gene data show CDR1 as SQVTM and CDR2 as ANQGSEA. The CDR3 DNA reads TGCAGCGTTTGGGACAGGGAGGTCAATCAGCCCCAGCATTTT. Translating gives CSVWDREVNQPQHF.

This chain connects TRBV12-3 or TRBV12-4 to TRBJ2-3; perhaps TRBD2 as D (6 bases). The CDR3 runs 16 residues. V was pared by 1 base and J by 6 bases, with 17 bases between. The CDR3 bases are TGTGCCAGCAGTTTAGTATCAGGAGGGCCATTTGATACGCAGTATTTT. This translates into CASSLVSGGPFDTQYF.

This clonotype has ten or more counts. The chain carries TRBV7-2 and TRBJ1-2, with D unclear. The germline V gene has CDR1 SGHTA and CDR2 FQGNSA. CDR3 length: 15 residues. Trimming removed 0 bases from V and 7 bases from J, with 15 bases in between. The CDR3 sequence: CASSLAGVGQPGYTF. CDR3 DNA: TGTGCCAGCAGCTTAGCGGGAGTAGGGCAGCCTGGCTACACCTTC. Based on the CDR3 plus reference TRBV7-2 and TRBJ1-2, the full variable domain is GAGVSQSPSNKVTEKGKDVELRCDPISGHTALYWYRQSLGQGLEFLIYFQGNSAPDKSGLPSDRFSAERTGGSVSTLTIQRTQQEDSAVYLCASSLAGVGQPGYTFGSGTRLTVV.

This clonotype was counted a few times. The chain joins TRBV7-8 to TRBJ2-7; D might be TRBD1 or TRBD2, each matching 5 bases. With 0 bases removed from V and 0 bases from J, the gap between germline ends came to 15 bases. Germline V gene data show CDR1 as SGHVS and CDR2 as FQNEAQ. This CDR3 contains 17 residues. CDR3 loop: CASSLAREGTSSYEQYF. CDR3 nucleotides: TGTGCCAGCAGCTTAGCGCGAGAGGGGACCAGCTCCTACGAGCAGTACTTC.

This clonotype showed up many times. The chain is built from TRBV10-1 and TRBJ1-5; 12 bases match TRBD1. Germline CDR1 and CDR2: WNHNN and SYGVQD (reference sequence). The V segment lost 11 bases and the J segment 6 bases; nucleotides outside the gene matches: 17. The CDR3 length is 17 residues. The CDR3 reads CAGTGTGGVLDAQPQHF. The CDR3 DNA reads as TGCGCCGGAACCGGGACAGGGGGCGTGTTGGACGCTCAGCCCCAGCATTTT.

This clonotype was seen more than once but under ten times. The chain has TRBV30 and TRBJ1-5; D gene uncertain. This CDR3 spans 13 amino acids. Between the trimmed V and J ends, which lost 1 base and 9 bases, there was a span of 13 bases. Germline V gene data show CDR1 as GTSNPN and CDR2 as SVGIG (reference sequence). CDR3 nucleotides: TGTGCCTGGAGTGACGTTAGCTCGGGGCCCCAGCATTTT. It translates to CAWSDVSSGPQHF. Full variable domain (outside the CDR3, taken from reference TRBV30 and TRBJ1-5): SQTIHQWPATLVQPVGSPLSLECTVEGTSNPNLYWYRQAAGRGLQLLFYSVGIGQISSEVPQNLSASRPQDRQFILSSKKLLLSDSGFYLCAWSDVSSGPQHFGDGTRLSIL.

Regarding this clonotype: Given a far larger clone just one base away, this is likely a sequencing read error. The genes are TRBV30 and TRBJ1-6; D is ambiguous. The DNA end lines up better with TRBJ1-1; the J call may be wrong. Germline V gene sequence: CDR1 GTSNPN, CDR2 SVGIG (reference sequence). This CDR3 contains 11 residues. CDR3 protein: CARSVSAEAFF. Here the CDR3 DNA reads TGTGCCCGGAGTGTTTCGGCTGAAGCTTTCTTT.

In this sample, this clonotype turned up many times. This chain uses TRBV28 with TRBJ1-5, with unresolved D. The length of the CDR3 is 11 residues. V gave up 4 bases and J gave up 5 bases, with 3 bases separating them. The germline V gene has CDR1 MDHEN and CDR2 SYDVKM. CDR3 in amino acids: CASSSDQPQHF. The CDR3 DNA reads as TGTGCCAGCAGTTCCGATCAGCCCCAGCATTTT.

This clonotype was seen just once. CDR3 sequence (DNA): TGTGCCAGTAGTATTGTCGGGGCATTGAACACCGGGGAGCTGTTTTTT. Protein product: CASSIVGALNTGELFF. The V call is TRBV19, the J call TRBJ2-2; D may match TRBD1 or TRBD2 (5 bases each). The germline V gene has CDR1 LNHDA and CDR2 SQIVND (reference sequence). Trimming cost V 3 bases and J 1 base, with 12 bases left between them. The length of the CDR3 is 16 residues.

This clonotype showed up just a few times. The V gene is TRBV6-1, the J gene TRBJ1-1, with D perhaps matching TRBD1 (6 bases). Germline CDR1 reads MNHNS; CDR2 reads SASEGT. The V end lost 0 bases, the J end lost 4 bases, and 9 bases lay between the germline ends. This CDR3 has 14 residues. This chain's CDR3 is CASSEAVGGTEAFF. The CDR3 nucleotides read TGTGCCAGCAGTGAAGCGGTAGGGGGCACTGAAGCTTTCTTT.

This clonotype was observed at least ten times. V usage is TRBV12-3 or TRBV12-4 and J usage is TRBJ2-5; TRBD1 agrees at 7 bases. Trimming took 3 bases from V and 3 from J; bases not matched to a gene: 1. The CDR3 totals 13 residues. Here the CDR3 DNA reads TGTGCCAGCAGTTTCGGGACAGAAGAGACCCAGTACTTC. Residues: CASSFGTEETQYF.

This clonotype was counted at least ten times. This chain connects TRBV27 to TRBJ2-7; 13 bases fit TRBD2. The trim removed 5 bases at V and 0 bases at J, leaving 4 bases unmatched. Germline CDR1 MNHEY, CDR2 SMNVEV (reference sequence). This CDR3 comprises 16 residues. CDR3 sequence: CASSPRTSGSSYEQYF. CDR3 nucleotides: TGTGCCAGCAGTCCACGGACTAGCGGGAGCTCCTACGAGCAGTACTTC.

This chain connects TRBV28 to TRBJ2-1; tentatively, D is TRBD1 (6 bases). The ends were cut back, 5 bases at V and 6 bases at J, with 11 bases in the middle. Germline assignment: CDR1 MDHEN and CDR2 SYDVKM. This CDR3 is built from 13 residues. CDR3 coding DNA: TGTGCCAGCAGTAAGACAGGTATCAATGAGCAGTTCTTC. It translates to CASSKTGINEQFF.

This clonotype was detected many times. The V and J genes are TRBV12-3 or TRBV12-4 and TRBJ2-7, with 8 positions matching TRBD1. Unmatched junction bases numbered 2, after V lost 7 bases and J lost 3 bases. This CDR3 is built from 12 residues. CDR3 loop: CASTDRDYEQYF. Here the CDR3 DNA reads TGTGCCAGCACGGACAGGGACTACGAGCAGTACTTC.

This clonotype has ten or more counts. The gene calls are TRBV6-2 or TRBV6-3 and TRBJ2-7; TRBD2 is a possible D gene (6 bases). Trimming removed 2 bases at V and 6 bases at J, with 11 bases between. CDR1 and CDR2 from the germline V gene are MNHEY and SVGEGT. This CDR3 region has 13 residues. The CDR3 nucleotides read TGTGCCAGCAGTTACCCGGGAGCGGCCGAGCAGTACTTC. This encodes CASSYPGAAEQYF.

This clonotype was detected many times. The chain employs TRBV24-1 and TRBJ2-5; TRBD1 matches at 7 bases. The V and J ends lost 6 bases and 2 bases, in that order; junction bases with no gene match: 8. The CDR3 extends over 15 amino acids. CDR1 KGHDR and CDR2 SFDVKD come from the germline V gene. CDR3 coding DNA: TGTGCCACCAGTACTTACATGGGACAGCAAGAGACCCAGTACTTC. Translating it yields CATSTYMGQQETQYF.